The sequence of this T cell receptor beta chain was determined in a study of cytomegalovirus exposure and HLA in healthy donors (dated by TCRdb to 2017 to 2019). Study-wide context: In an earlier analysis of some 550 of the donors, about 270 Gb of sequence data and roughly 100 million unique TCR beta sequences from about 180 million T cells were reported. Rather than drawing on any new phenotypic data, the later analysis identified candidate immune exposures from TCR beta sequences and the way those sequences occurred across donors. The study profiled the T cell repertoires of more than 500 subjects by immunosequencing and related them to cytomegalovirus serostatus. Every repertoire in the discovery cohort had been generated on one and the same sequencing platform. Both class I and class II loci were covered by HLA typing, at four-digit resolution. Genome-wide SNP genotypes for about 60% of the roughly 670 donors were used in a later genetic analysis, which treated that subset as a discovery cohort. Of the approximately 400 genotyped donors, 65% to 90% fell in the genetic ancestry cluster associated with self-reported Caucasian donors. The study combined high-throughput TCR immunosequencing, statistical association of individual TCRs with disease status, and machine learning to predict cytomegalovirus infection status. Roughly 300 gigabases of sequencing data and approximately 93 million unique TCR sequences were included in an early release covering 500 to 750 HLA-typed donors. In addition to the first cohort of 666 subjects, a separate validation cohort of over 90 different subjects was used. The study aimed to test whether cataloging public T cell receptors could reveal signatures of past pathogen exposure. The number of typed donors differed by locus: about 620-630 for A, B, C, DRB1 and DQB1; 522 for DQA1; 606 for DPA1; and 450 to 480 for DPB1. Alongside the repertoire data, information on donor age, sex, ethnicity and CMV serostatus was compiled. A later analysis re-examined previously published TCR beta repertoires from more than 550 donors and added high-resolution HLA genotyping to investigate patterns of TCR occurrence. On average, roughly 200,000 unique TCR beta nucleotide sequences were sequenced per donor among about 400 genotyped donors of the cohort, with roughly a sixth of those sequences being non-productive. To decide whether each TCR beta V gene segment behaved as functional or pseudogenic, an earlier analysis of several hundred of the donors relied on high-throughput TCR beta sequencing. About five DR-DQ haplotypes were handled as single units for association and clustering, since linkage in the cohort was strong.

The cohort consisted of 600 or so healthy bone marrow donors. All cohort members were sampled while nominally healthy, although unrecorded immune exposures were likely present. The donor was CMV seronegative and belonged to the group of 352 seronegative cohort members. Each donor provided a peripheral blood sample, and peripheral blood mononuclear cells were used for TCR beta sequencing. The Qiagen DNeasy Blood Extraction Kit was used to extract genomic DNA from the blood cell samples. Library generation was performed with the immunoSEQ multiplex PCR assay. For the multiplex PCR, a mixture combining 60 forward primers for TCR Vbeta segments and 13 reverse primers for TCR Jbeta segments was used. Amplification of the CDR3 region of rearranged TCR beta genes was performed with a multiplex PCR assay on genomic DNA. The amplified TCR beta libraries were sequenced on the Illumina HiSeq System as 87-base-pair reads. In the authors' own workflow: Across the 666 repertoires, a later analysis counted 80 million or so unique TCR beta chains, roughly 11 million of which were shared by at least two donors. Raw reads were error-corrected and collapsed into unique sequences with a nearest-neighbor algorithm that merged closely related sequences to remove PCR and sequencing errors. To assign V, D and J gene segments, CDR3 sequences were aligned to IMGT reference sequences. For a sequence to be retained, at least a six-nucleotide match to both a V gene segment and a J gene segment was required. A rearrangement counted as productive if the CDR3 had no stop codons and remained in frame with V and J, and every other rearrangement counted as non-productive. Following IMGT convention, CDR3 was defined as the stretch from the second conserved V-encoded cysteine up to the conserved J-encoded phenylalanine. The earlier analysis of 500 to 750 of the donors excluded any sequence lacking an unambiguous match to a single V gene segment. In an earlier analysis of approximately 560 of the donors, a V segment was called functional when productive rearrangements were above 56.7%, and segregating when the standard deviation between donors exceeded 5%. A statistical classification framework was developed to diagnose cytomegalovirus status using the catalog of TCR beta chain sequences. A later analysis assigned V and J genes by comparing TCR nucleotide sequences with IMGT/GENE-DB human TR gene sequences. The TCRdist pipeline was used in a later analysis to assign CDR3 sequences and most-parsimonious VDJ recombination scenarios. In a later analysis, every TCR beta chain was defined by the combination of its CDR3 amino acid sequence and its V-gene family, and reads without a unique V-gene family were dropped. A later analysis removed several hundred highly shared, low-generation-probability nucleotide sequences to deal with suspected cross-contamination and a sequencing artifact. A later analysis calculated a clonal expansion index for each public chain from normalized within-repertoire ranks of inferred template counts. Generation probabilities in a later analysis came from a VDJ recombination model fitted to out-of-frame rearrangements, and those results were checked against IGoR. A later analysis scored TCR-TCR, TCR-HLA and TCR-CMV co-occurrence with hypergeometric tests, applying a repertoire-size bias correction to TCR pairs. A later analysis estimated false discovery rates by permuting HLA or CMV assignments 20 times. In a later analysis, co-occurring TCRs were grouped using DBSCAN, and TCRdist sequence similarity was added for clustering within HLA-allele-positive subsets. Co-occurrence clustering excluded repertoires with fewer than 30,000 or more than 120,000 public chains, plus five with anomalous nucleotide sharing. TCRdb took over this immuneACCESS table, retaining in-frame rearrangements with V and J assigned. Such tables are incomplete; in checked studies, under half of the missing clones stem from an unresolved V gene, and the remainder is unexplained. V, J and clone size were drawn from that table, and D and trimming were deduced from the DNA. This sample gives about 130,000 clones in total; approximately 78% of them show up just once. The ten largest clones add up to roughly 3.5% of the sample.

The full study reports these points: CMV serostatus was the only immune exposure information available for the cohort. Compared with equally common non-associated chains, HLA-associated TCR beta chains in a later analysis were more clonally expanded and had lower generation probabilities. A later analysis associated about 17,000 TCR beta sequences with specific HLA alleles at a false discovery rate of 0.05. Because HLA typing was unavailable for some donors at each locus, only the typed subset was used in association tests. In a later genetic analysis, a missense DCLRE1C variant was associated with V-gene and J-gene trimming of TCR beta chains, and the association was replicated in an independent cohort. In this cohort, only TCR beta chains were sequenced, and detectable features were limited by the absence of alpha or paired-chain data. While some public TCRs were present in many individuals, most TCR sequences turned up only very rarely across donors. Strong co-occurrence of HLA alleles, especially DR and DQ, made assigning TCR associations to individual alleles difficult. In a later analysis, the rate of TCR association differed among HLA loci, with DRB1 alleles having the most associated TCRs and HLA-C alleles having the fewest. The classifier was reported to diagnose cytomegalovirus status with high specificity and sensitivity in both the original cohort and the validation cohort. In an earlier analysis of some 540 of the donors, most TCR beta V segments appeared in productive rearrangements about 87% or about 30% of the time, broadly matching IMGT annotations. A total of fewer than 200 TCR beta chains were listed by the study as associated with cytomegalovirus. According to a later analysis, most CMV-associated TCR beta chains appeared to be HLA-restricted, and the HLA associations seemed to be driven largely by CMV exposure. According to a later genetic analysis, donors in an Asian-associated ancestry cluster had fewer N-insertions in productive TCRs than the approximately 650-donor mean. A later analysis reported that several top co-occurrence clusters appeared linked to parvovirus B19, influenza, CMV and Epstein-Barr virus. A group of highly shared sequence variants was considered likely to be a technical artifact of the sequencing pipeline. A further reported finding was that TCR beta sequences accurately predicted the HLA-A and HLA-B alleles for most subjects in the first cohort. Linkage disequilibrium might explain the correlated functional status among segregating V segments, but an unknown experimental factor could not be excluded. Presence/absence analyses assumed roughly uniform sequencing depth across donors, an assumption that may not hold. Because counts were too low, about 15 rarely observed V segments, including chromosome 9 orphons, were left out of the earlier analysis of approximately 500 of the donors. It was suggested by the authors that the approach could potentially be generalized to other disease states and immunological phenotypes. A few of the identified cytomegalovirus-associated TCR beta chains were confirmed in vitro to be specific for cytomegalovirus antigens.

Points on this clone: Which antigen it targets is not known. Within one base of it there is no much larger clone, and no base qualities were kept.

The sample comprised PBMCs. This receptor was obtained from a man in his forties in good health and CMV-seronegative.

The sequence in DNA is TGCGCCAGCAGCCAAGCGTCGGCCGGGACACAATACGGTCGGGAGCTGTTTTTT. The encoded protein is CASSQASAGTQYGRELFF. Here the chain combines TRBV4-1 and TRBJ2-2, and TRBD1 may be the D gene, going by 6 matching bases. V and J are truncated by 1 base and 9 bases respectively, leaving an intervening sequence of 24 bases. The germline V gene sets CDR1 to MGHRA and CDR2 to YSYEKL. The CDR3 starts with the cysteine, ends with the phenylalanine, and has 18 residues. The read is trimmed to its CDR3 DNA, 54 bases read in frame from base 1.